Listed below are T cell receptor beta chains from one sample, sequenced in a study of resident and recirculating memory T cells in vitiligo. Method: immunoSEQ multiplex PCR; TCRdb's copy keeps in-frame clones and lacks some. Here the sample spans roughly 80,000 clones, about 91% being singletons. The sequenced material came from blood. These receptors were taken from a male donor with vitiligo. Each CDR3 is given with its conserved first and last residue. The D gene is left open where the match is weak. Where a row states a size, it is once, few, many or the class of an expanded clone; other rows omit it.

d_call,j_call,v_call,clone_size,cdr3_nt,cdr3_aa
NA,TRBJ2-3,TRBV7-9,NA,TGTGCCAGCACCCCTGGGGGGACAGATACGCAGTATTTT,CASTPGGTDTQYF
TRBD1,TRBJ1-2,TRBV29-1,NA,TGCAGCGTTACGACAGGGTATTATGGCTACACCTTC,CSVTTGYYGYTF
NA,TRBJ2-1,TRBV11-3,NA,TGTGCCAGCAGCTCCCCCCCAGGTAGCGGCAATGAGCAGTTCTTC,CASSSPPGSGNEQFF
NA,TRBJ1-4,TRBV5-1,NA,TGCGCCAGCAGCTTGGTTGGTTACGCGGATGAAAAACTGTTTTTT,CASSLVGYADEKLFF
TRBD1,TRBJ1-4,TRBV28,NA,TGTGCCAGCAGTCCCGGGACAGGGGGCTGGAATGAAAAACTGTTTTTT,CASSPGTGGWNEKLFF
TRBD1,TRBJ2-7,TRBV9,NA,TGTGCCAGCAGCGTAGGGGACAGGGGGTCGAACGAGCAGTACTTC,CASSVGDRGSNEQYF
TRBD1,TRBJ2-7,TRBV28,NA,TGTGCCAGCACGTTGGGGACAGGGGAATACGAGCAGTACTTC,CASTLGTGEYEQYF
NA,TRBJ1-1,TRBV6-5,NA,TGTGCCAGCAGTTATGGGCAGGGGAAAGCTTTCTTT,CASSYGQGKAFF
TRBD2,TRBJ2-1,TRBV28,NA,TGTGCCAGCAGTTTATGGAGCCTAGCGGGAGGGCCCCAGGGCTATGAGCAGTTCTTC,CASSLWSLAGGPQGYEQFF
TRBD1,TRBJ2-3,TRBV9,NA,TGTGCCAGCAGCGTAGGAAGAGCGGGGACAGGGACAGATACGCAGTATTTT,CASSVGRAGTGTDTQYF
TRBD1,TRBJ1-2,TRBV10-2,few,TGCGCCAGCAGTGAGAATTCCCCCAGGACAGGGAATGGCTACACCTTC,CASSENSPRTGNGYTF
TRBD2,TRBJ2-2,TRBV7-3,NA,TGTGCCAGCAGCCCACTAGCGGGAGGCACCGGGGAGCTGTTTTTT,CASSPLAGGTGELFF
NA,TRBJ1-5,TRBV30,NA,TGTGCCTGGAGTGGTCGGGGCAATCAGCCCCAGCATTTT,CAWSGRGNQPQHF
NA,TRBJ2-2,TRBV4-1,NA,TGCGCCAGCAGTCTACGGAGCACCGGGGAGCTGTTTTTT,CASSLRSTGELFF
TRBD1,TRBJ2-5,TRBV5-5,NA,TGTGCCAGCAGCTCCGCCAGGGGGCGAGTCGAGACCCAGTACTTC,CASSSARGRVETQYF
TRBD1,TRBJ2-7,TRBV29-1,NA,TGCAGCGTTGAAACGGGACAGGGTCGCTACGGGCAGTACTTC,CSVETGQGRYGQYF
NA,TRBJ2-7,TRBV7-2,NA,TGTGCCAGCAGCTTGCAGGGGAATGGATACGAGCAGTACTTC,CASSLQGNGYEQYF
TRBD2,TRBJ2-1,TRBV4-3,NA,TGCGCCAGCAGCCAAGATCCAGCGGGAGGGGAGCAGTTCTTC,CASSQDPAGGEQFF
NA,TRBJ1-2,TRBV4-1,NA,TGCGCCAGCAGCCAAGATCGGGGTTATGGCTACACCTTC,CASSQDRGYGYTF
NA,TRBJ2-7,TRBV7-8,NA,TGTGCCAGCAGCTTAACGCGGCGGTTCTCCTACGAGCAGTACTTC,CASSLTRRFSYEQYF
NA,TRBJ1-4,TRBV28,NA,TGTGCCAGCAGCCCCGGTGGGCCCTTTAATGAAAAACTGTTTTTT,CASSPGGPFNEKLFF
NA,TRBJ1-3,TRBV18,NA,TGTGCCAGCTCACCGAACGGGGGGTACTCTGGAAACACCATATATTTT,CASSPNGGYSGNTIYF
NA,TRBJ1-4,TRBV7-9,NA,TGTGCCAGCAGCGCTTTATGGCCAGCGGAGGAGGATGAAAAACTGTTTTTT,CASSALWPAEEDEKLFF
NA,TRBJ1-3,TRBV6-5,NA,TGTGCCAGCACCCGGGGAGGAGCTGGAAACACCATATATTTT,CASTRGGAGNTIYF
TRBD1,TRBJ2-7,TRBV28,NA,TGTGCCAGCCTGACTACAGGGGGCTCCTACGAGCAGTACTTC,CASLTTGGSYEQYF
TRBD1,TRBJ2-4,TRBV11-2,NA,TGTGCCAGCAGCTTTCTAGGACAGGGGCCCTCGCGGAACATTCAGTACTTC,CASSFLGQGPSRNIQYF
NA,TRBJ1-5,TRBV7-8,NA,TGTGCCAGCACCCCAGGCAGGGGCAATCAGCCCCAGCATTTT,CASTPGRGNQPQHF
NA,TRBJ2-7,TRBV9,NA,TGTGCCAGCAGCGTAGAAGGGACAACCTCCTACGAGCAGTACTTC,CASSVEGTTSYEQYF
NA,TRBJ1-1,TRBV28,NA,TGTGCCAGCAGTCCAGGACAGAGTGAAGCTTTCTTT,CASSPGQSEAFF
TRBD2,TRBJ2-7,TRBV9,NA,TGTGCCAGCAGCCCAAGCGGGAGGGCTTCCGAGCAGTACTTC,CASSPSGRASEQYF
TRBD2,TRBJ2-3,TRBV10-3,NA,TGTGCCACCGCTAGCGGGGATACGCAGTATTTT,CATASGDTQYF
NA,TRBJ1-1,TRBV7-3,NA,TGTGCCAGCAGCTTCGCTTTTGGTGAGAAAGCTTTCTTT,CASSFAFGEKAFF
TRBD2,TRBJ2-5,TRBV11-2,NA,TGTGCCAGCAGCTCCGGGACTAGCGGGAGCGGGGAGACCCAGTACTTC,CASSSGTSGSGETQYF